This T cell receptor beta chain was observed in a study of blood T cell repertoires in COVID-19. Study in general: Recovered status applied to Cohort 3 donors who had two consecutive negative PCRs. It also applied to those with clearance or with symptom resolution.

Germline V gives CDR1 MGHRA, CDR2 YSYEKL. Trimming removed 4 bases from V and 3 bases from J; junction bases left unmatched: 8. This CDR3 is built from 15 residues. As handled by the study authors: Estimates of nucleated cell counts were drawn from the amplification of reference gene primers. Here immunoSEQ multiplex PCR was the method, and the copy in TCRdb shows in-frame clones only, minus some. That table supplies the V and J calls and clone size; D and trimming were determined from the DNA. The table records hundreds of thousands of clones, more than 75% of them present only once. The genes are TRBV4-1 and TRBJ2-7, with 8 bases fitting TRBD1. This sequence originates from a woman aged 55-69 years in a cohort exposed to, infected with or recovered from COVID-19 (not recorded which). Sequencing was done on a sample of PBMCs or T cells enriched from blood (not recorded which). The CDR3 DNA reads as TGCGCCAGCAGCCTAGCATCGGGACAGGACTACGAGCAGTACTTC. Its protein product is CASSLASGQDYEQYF.